These T cell receptor beta chains were read from a single sample in a study of T cells in narcolepsy. Profiled with immunoSEQ multiplex PCR; TCRdb holds only in-frame clones, not every one. The sample lists around 39,000 clones, under 85% occurring once. Sequencing was done on a sample of CD45RA- memory CD4+ T cells from PBMCs. These receptors came from a human donor with narcolepsy. CDR3s include the opening cysteine and the closing phenylalanine or tryptophan. The D gene is left open where the match is weak. Rows may omit the clone size; those that give it use once, few, many or a size class.

clone size	V gene	J gene	D gene	CDR3 protein	CDR3 DNA
.	TRBV20-1	TRBJ1-2	.	CSATSSFDYTF	TGCAGTGCGACATCTTCCTTTGACTACACCTTC
.	TRBV19	TRBJ1-4	.	CASKSYQGGKEKLFF	TGTGCCAGTAAATCGTATCAGGGAGGCAAGGAAAAACTGTTTTTT
.	TRBV19	TRBJ2-7	.	CASTAGGQYEQYF	TGTGCCAGTACGGCCGGGGGGCAGTACGAGCAGTACTTC
.	TRBV7-2	TRBJ1-2	.	CASSLVSRDYYGYTF	TGTGCCAGCAGCTTAGTCTCGAGGGATTACTATGGCTACACCTTC
.	TRBV30	TRBJ2-6	.	CAWTRRAGANVLTF	TGTGCCTGGACTAGGAGAGCTGGGGCCAACGTCCTGACTTTC
.	TRBV4-1	TRBJ2-7	.	CASSQDFGIGRSYEQYF	TGCGCCAGCAGCCAAGATTTTGGAATAGGTAGATCCTACGAGCAGTACTTC
.	TRBV5-6	TRBJ2-7	.	CASRRQDLSYEQYF	TGTGCCAGCAGACGACAGGACTTATCCTACGAGCAGTACTTC
.	TRBV5-4	TRBJ2-5	.	CASSLAGARETQYF	TGTGCCAGCAGCTTGGCTGGGGCGCGCGAGACCCAGTACTTC
few	TRBV9	TRBJ1-6	.	CASSVGASGSPLHF	TGTGCCAGCAGCGTAGGGGCCTCGGGCTCACCCCTCCACTTT
.	TRBV7-9	TRBJ1-5	TRBD1	CASSPGDRGRSEPQHF	TGTGCCAGCAGCCCCGGGGACAGGGGGCGTTCGGAGCCCCAGCATTTT
.	TRBV30	TRBJ2-5	.	CAWSASTETQYF	TGTGCCTGGAGCGCGTCAACGGAGACCCAGTACTTC
.	TRBV7-2	TRBJ1-1	.	CASSTPQGNTEAFF	TGTGCCAGCAGCACACCGCAGGGGAACACTGAAGCTTTCTTT
.	TRBV7-8	TRBJ1-1	TRBD1	CASSPRHGQGGTTFF	TGTGCCAGCAGCCCAAGACACGGACAGGGTGGTACGACTTTCTTT
.	TRBV6-1	TRBJ2-5	.	CASSARWGEETQYF	TGTGCCAGCAGCGCCCGTTGGGGGGAAGAGACCCAGTACTTC
.	TRBV7-2	TRBJ2-2	.	CASSLVPTGELFF	TGTGCCAGCAGCTTAGTACCGACCGGGGAGCTGTTTTTT
.	TRBV5-6	TRBJ2-7	.	CASSPRQGPSYEQYF	TGTGCCAGCAGCCCTAGGCAGGGTCCCTCCTACGAGCAGTACTTC
.	TRBV5-1	TRBJ1-2	.	CASSPAVAGGYTF	TGCGCCAGCAGCCCGGCGGTCGCCGGGGGCTACACCTTC
.	TRBV7-6	TRBJ1-2	TRBD1	CASSLGQGNYGYTF	TGTGCCAGCAGCTTAGGACAGGGCAACTATGGCTACACCTTC
.	TRBV18	TRBJ1-2	TRBD1	CASSLRQGVGYTF	TGTGCCAGCTCACTCCGACAGGGAGTCGGCTACACCTTC
.	TRBV4-1	TRBJ2-2	TRBD1	CASSWDRNTGELFF	TGCGCCAGCAGCTGGGACAGGAACACCGGGGAGCTGTTTTTT
.	TRBV5-6	TRBJ2-5	.	CASSPGPGQETQYF	TGTGCCAGCAGCCCGGGACCGGGCCAAGAGACCCAGTACTTC
.	TRBV18	TRBJ2-3	.	CASSFQGRSTTDTQYF	TGTGCCAGCTCGTTCCAAGGCCGTTCGACCACAGATACGCAGTATTTT
.	TRBV21-1	TRBJ1-1	.	CASSPPEVNTEAFF	TGTGCCAGCAGCCCCCCAGAGGTGAACACTGAAGCTTTCTTT
.	TRBV11-3	TRBJ1-2	.	CAISASNYGYTF	TGTGCCATCTCAGCCTCTAACTATGGCTACACCTTC
.	TRBV7-2	TRBJ2-3	.	CASSLGWMGDTQYF	TGTGCCAGCAGCTTAGGATGGATGGGAGATACGCAGTATTTT
once	TRBV27	TRBJ2-3	.	CASSLAGGRNTDTQYF	TGTGCCAGCAGTTTAGCAGGGGGGAGGAACACAGATACGCAGTATTTT
.	TRBV27	TRBJ1-4	.	CASRDVATNEKLFF	TGTGCCAGCAGGGACGTTGCAACTAATGAAAAACTGTTTTTT
few	TRBV4-2	TRBJ1-5	.	CASSQAGDQPQHF	TGTGCCAGCAGCCAAGCGGGGGACCAGCCCCAGCATTTT
.	TRBV4-2	TRBJ2-5	TRBD2	CASSQRTSVGTQYF	TGTGCCAGCAGCCAGCGGACTAGCGTAGGGACCCAGTACTTC
.	TRBV28	TRBJ1-2	.	CASSLEAGERGYTF	TGTGCCAGCAGTTTAGAGGCAGGGGAGAGAGGCTACACCTTC
.	TRBV5-1	TRBJ2-7	.	CASSLALGAQGSYEQYF	TGCGCCAGCAGCTTGGCCCTGGGGGCCCAAGGATCCTACGAGCAGTACTTC
few	TRBV28	TRBJ1-4	.	CASVSGGKLFF	TGTGCCTCAGTTTCGGGTGGAAAACTGTTTTTT
.	TRBV7-8	TRBJ2-2	.	CASSQRQAGTGELFF	TGTGCCAGCAGCCAGCGACAGGCCGGCACCGGGGAGCTGTTTTTT
.	TRBV30	TRBJ1-5	.	CAWSEGTSQPQHF	TGTGCCTGGAGTGAAGGGACCAGTCAGCCCCAGCATTTT
.	TRBV13	TRBJ1-2	.	CASSAYDRPYGYTF	TGTGCCAGCAGCGCATACGACAGACCCTATGGCTACACCTTC
.	TRBV7-2	TRBJ2-3	.	CASSPSNTQYF	TGTGCCAGCAGCCCAAGTAATACGCAGTATTTT
.	TRBV7-2	TRBJ2-6	.	CASSYDSSGANVLTF	TGTGCCAGCAGCTACGACAGCTCTGGGGCCAACGTCCTGACTTTC
.	TRBV18	TRBJ2-7	.	CASSPYSTNNEQYF	TGTGCCAGCTCACCATATTCGACAAACAACGAGCAGTACTTC
.	TRBV5-1	TRBJ2-2	.	CASSAPTNTGELFF	TGCGCCAGCAGCGCGCCGACGAACACCGGGGAGCTGTTTTTT
.	TRBV5-1	TRBJ2-5	.	CASSFTGRGETQYF	TGCGCCAGCAGCTTTACAGGGAGAGGGGAGACCCAGTACTTC
.	TRBV7-8	TRBJ1-4	TRBD1	CASSLDRRNEKLFF	TGTGCCAGCAGCTTGGACAGGCGGAATGAAAAACTGTTTTTT
.	TRBV5-4	TRBJ2-5	TRBD1	CASSEGQGRGETQYF	TGTGCCAGCAGCGAGGGACAGGGTCGGGGGGAGACCCAGTACTTC
.	TRBV19	TRBJ1-2	.	CASSIGGNPYGYTF	TGTGCCAGTAGTATCGGGGGAAACCCTTATGGCTACACCTTC
.	TRBV14	TRBJ1-6	.	CASSPTLGYSPLHF	TGTGCCAGCAGCCCCACTTTGGGGTATTCACCCCTCCACTTT
few	TRBV19	TRBJ1-6	TRBD1	CASSDRGPDSPLHF	TGTGCCAGTAGCGACAGGGGGCCCGATTCACCCCTCCACTTT
.	TRBV7-2	TRBJ2-3	TRBD1	CASSLRDRAGTQYF	TGTGCCAGCAGCTTACGGGACAGGGCTGGTACGCAGTATTTT
.	TRBV30	TRBJ1-2	.	CAWSASGFTNYGYTF	TGTGCCTGGAGTGCGTCAGGATTTACTAACTATGGCTACACCTTC
.	TRBV29-1	TRBJ1-1	.	CSVVRQVNTEAFF	TGCAGCGTGGTTCGACAAGTGAACACTGAAGCTTTCTTT
few	TRBV5-1	TRBJ2-3	.	CASSLRGMGTDTQYF	TGCGCCAGCAGCCTACGGGGGATGGGCACAGATACGCAGTATTTT
.	TRBV7-8	TRBJ2-1	TRBD1	CASSLSTGQGASSSYNEQFF	TGTGCCAGCAGCCTTAGTACGGGACAGGGGGCATCCAGCTCCTACAATGAGCAGTTCTTC